This TCR beta chain was identified in a study of shared T cell receptors in the human thymus. Clones were read by immunoSEQ multiplex PCR, and TCRdb kept only the in-frame ones, dropping some. The table lists hundreds of thousands of clones, 75% to 85% of them singletons. The ends lost 5 bases at V and 3 bases at J; junction bases unmatched: 10. The CDR3 consists of 15 residues. Germline CDR1 reads GTSNPN; CDR2 reads SVGIG (reference sequence). The data were also submitted as part of a second study, on human thymus T cells. Per that paper: Corrective heart surgery yielded the resections from which the thymus tissue came.

The specimen sequenced was thymocytes. The genes are TRBV30 and TRBJ2-7, with TRBD1 matching 10 bases. This receptor was taken from a boy under three years old with a congenital heart defect. CDR3 region: CAWAGRDRGRYEQYF. The CDR3, as DNA: TGTGCCTGGGCCGGCCGGGACAGGGGCCGCTACGAGCAGTACTTC.